This TCR beta chain was sequenced in a study of T-cell reconstitution after alpha-beta-depleted transplantation in children. The ends lost 6 bases at V and 1 base at J; junction bases unmatched: 11. The germline gives CDR1 SEHNR, CDR2 FQNEAQ (reference sequence). The CDR3 has 16 residues. It was with unique molecular identifiers that the TCRbeta library was prepared. TCRdb fed the PCR reads into MiXCR, producing one record per CDR3 protein. The sample holds a few hundred thousand distinct CDR3 sequences; almost 10% are singletons and the top ten take around 10%. This TCR was recovered from a human donor who donated a stem cell graft to a child with SCID. The chain joins TRBV7-9 to TRBJ1-1, with 7 nucleotides matching TRBD1. Sequences were derived from PBMCs from the stem cell graft donor, sampled from the stem cell graft. The CDR3 protein is CASSSPGHRGNTEAFF. CDR3 DNA: TGTGCCAGCAGTTCCCCCGGGCACAGGGGGAACACTGAAGCTTTCTTT.